This TCR beta chain was identified in a study of long-term antiretroviral therapy in people with HIV. Study summary: Collection dates of the earliest samples fall about a decade before the 2015 immediate-ART recommendation.

Each contributor possessed a minimum of one pre-ART and a minimum of two post-ART PBMC samples. This was the immunoSEQ v3.0 assay at survey level. Assay: immunoSEQ multiplex PCR; the TCRdb copy retains only in-frame clones and omits some. The data show just under 20,000 clones, 80% to 90% seen once. General study findings and limits: The study collected no data on ART adherence, viral resistance or therapy changes.

Details on this clone: Its antigen is not identified.

Trimming removed 2 bases from V and 14 bases from J; junction bases left unmatched: 9. The CDR3 runs to 14 residues. Germline loops: CDR1 SGHTA, CDR2 FQGTGA. The chain carries TRBV7-3 and TRBJ2-3; 11 nucleotides line up with TRBD2. The sequencing used unsorted PBMCs, collected 2.1 years after starting antiretroviral therapy. This TCR came from a man aged 18-30 years with HIV. CDR3 DNA sequence: TGTGCCAGCAGCTTATCCGGGACTAGCGGACTTCTGTATTTT. Translated, it gives CASSLSGTSGLLYF.